These T cell receptor beta chains were read from a single sample in a study of blood T cell repertoires in COVID-19. Libraries were prepared by immunoSEQ multiplex PCR; TCRdb keeps only in-frame clonotypes and omits some of them. The table shows a few hundred thousand clones, with 65% to 90% occurring only once. Input material: peripheral blood. The receptors derive from a woman in her 70s with COVID-19, enrolled during active disease. CDR3s include the opening cysteine and the closing phenylalanine or tryptophan. The D gene is left open where the match is weak. Where a row states a size, it is once, few, many or the class of an expanded clone; other rows omit it.

>NA|TRBJ1-2|TRBD1|TRBV11-2
CASSLGWTGVYGYTF
TGTGCCAGCAGCTTAGGGTGGACAGGGGTGTATGGCTACACCTTC
>NA|TRBJ1-2|NA|TRBV19
CASSLPDRSYGYTF
TGTGCCAGTAGTCTCCCGGACAGAAGCTATGGCTACACCTTC
>NA|TRBJ1-1|TRBD1|TRBV4-3
CASSQTRRADRPREAFF
TGCGCCAGCAGCCAGACTAGAAGAGCGGACAGGCCGCGGGAAGCTTTCTTT
>NA|TRBJ1-5|NA|TRBV29-1
CSVAVFENQPQHF
TGCAGCGTTGCGGTATTTGAGAATCAGCCCCAGCATTTT
>NA|TRBJ1-2|NA|TRBV7-3
CASSPGGHPGVNGYTF
TGTGCCAGCAGCCCCGGGGGGCACCCTGGGGTAAATGGCTACACCTTC
>NA|TRBJ2-1|NA|TRBV12-5
CASGLPTGGFESEQFF
TGTGCTAGTGGTTTGCCTACTGGGGGGTTCGAAAGTGAGCAGTTCTTC
>NA|TRBJ1-2|TRBD1|TRBV5-1
CASSRDRGLHGYTF
TGCGCCAGCAGCAGGGACAGGGGATTGCATGGCTACACCTTC
>once|TRBJ1-1|NA|TRBV7-2
CASSLTGRWTEAFF
TGTGCCAGCAGCTTAACCGGCAGGTGGACTGAAGCTTTCTTT
>NA|TRBJ2-2|TRBD1|TRBV2
CASSETGADGELFF
TGTGCCAGCAGTGAGACAGGGGCGGACGGGGAGCTGTTTTTT
>NA|TRBJ1-4|NA|TRBV28
CASHGEGSTNEKLFF
TGTGCCAGCCATGGGGAGGGGAGCACTAATGAAAAACTGTTTTTT
>NA|TRBJ1-5|TRBD1|TRBV29-1
CSVGSGTGDQPQHF
TGCAGCGTTGGATCCGGGACAGGGGATCAGCCCCAGCATTTT
>NA|TRBJ1-2|NA|TRBV19
CASLEGVAGGYTF
TGTGCCAGCCTGGAAGGGGTTGCAGGTGGCTACACCTTC
>NA|TRBJ1-2|NA|TRBV4-3
CASSLDKGLLDGYTF
TGCGCCAGCAGCCTGGACAAAGGCCTCCTTGATGGCTACACCTTC
>NA|TRBJ2-7|TRBD1|TRBV2
CASIEAGGYEQYF
TGTGCCAGCATTGAGGCAGGGGGCTACGAGCAGTACTTC
>NA|TRBJ2-7|NA|TRBV7-2
CASSLRGMPYEQYF
TGTGCCAGCAGCTTACGCGGGATGCCCTACGAGCAGTACTTC
>NA|TRBJ2-6|NA|TRBV11-2
CASSQLLSGANVLTF
TGTGCCAGCAGCCAACTGCTTTCTGGGGCCAACGTCCTGACTTTC
>NA|TRBJ1-2|NA|TRBV7-2
CASSFIYGYTF
TGTGCCAGCAGCTTTATCTATGGCTACACCTTC
>once|TRBJ1-1|TRBD1|TRBV10-3
CAIRRATGGRTEAFF
TGTGCCATCAGGAGGGCTACAGGGGGACGGACTGAAGCTTTCTTT
>NA|TRBJ2-1|TRBD1|TRBV29-1
CSAGQGSNEQFF
TGCAGCGCTGGACAGGGGTCGAATGAGCAGTTCTTC
>NA|TRBJ1-5|NA|TRBV2
CASSLVMDWQSQPQHF
TGTGCCAGCAGCCTAGTAATGGACTGGCAGAGTCAGCCCCAGCATTTT
>NA|TRBJ2-1|NA|TRBV6-4
CASSAGAYNEQFF
TGTGCCAGCAGTGCCGGGGCCTACAATGAGCAGTTCTTC
>NA|TRBJ2-7|NA|TRBV12-5
CASGEGSLSGYEQYF
TGTGCTAGTGGTGAAGGGAGCCTCTCGGGGTACGAGCAGTACTTC
>NA|TRBJ1-3|NA|TRBV7-2
CASSLATGSGNTIYF
TGTGCCAGCAGCTTAGCGACAGGCTCTGGAAACACCATATATTTT
>NA|TRBJ2-3|TRBD2|TRBV11-3
CASSFLAGGPRADTDTQYF
TGTGCCAGCAGCTTCCTAGCGGGGGGGCCGCGGGCTGACACAGATACGCAGTATTTT
>NA|TRBJ2-1|NA|TRBV6-2/TRBV6-3
CASSSVNNEQFF
TGTGCCAGCAGTTCGGTCAACAATGAGCAGTTCTTC
>NA|TRBJ1-2|NA|TRBV6-6
CASSYLGAGYTF
TGTGCCAGCAGTTACTTGGGGGCTGGCTACACCTTC
>few|TRBJ2-3|TRBD2|TRBV9
CASSARGEGRTDTQYF
TGTGCCAGCAGCGCGCGGGGGGAGGGCAGGACAGATACGCAGTATTTT
>once|TRBJ1-4|NA|TRBV12-3/TRBV12-4
CASSFADREKLFF
TGTGCCAGCAGTTTTGCTGACAGAGAAAAACTGTTTTTT
>NA|TRBJ2-7|NA|TRBV5-6
CASSLPGESYEQYF
TGTGCCAGCAGCTTGCCAGGGGAATCCTACGAGCAGTACTTC
>NA|TRBJ1-5|TRBD1|TRBV6-2/TRBV6-3
CASSYTDGQGNQPQHF
TGTGCCAGCAGTTACACAGATGGACAGGGCAATCAGCCCCAGCATTTT
>NA|TRBJ1-2|TRBD1|TRBV19
CASSIEYRGLDGYTF
TGTGCCAGTAGTATAGAGTACAGGGGGTTGGATGGCTACACCTTC
>once|TRBJ1-2|TRBD1|TRBV9
CASQQGNYGYTF
TGTGCCAGCCAACAGGGGAACTATGGCTACACCTTC
>few|TRBJ1-6|NA|TRBV27
CASSIQGMGSPLHF
TGTGCCAGCAGTATTCAGGGAATGGGTTCACCCCTCCACTTT
>once|TRBJ1-4|NA|TRBV6-5
CASGLFNEKLFF
TGTGCCAGCGGGCTTTTTAATGAAAAACTGTTTTTT
>NA|TRBJ2-1|TRBD1|TRBV29-1
CSIKGQGDVLVYNEQFF
TGCAGCATCAAAGGGCAGGGGGACGTCCTCGTATACAATGAGCAGTTCTTC
>NA|TRBJ2-4|NA|TRBV10-3
CAISESGGIPIQYF
TGTGCCATCAGTGAGTCTGGAGGGATCCCCATTCAGTACTTC
>NA|TRBJ1-4|NA|TRBV6-1
CASSVQASGTNEKLFF
TGTGCCAGCAGTGTACAGGCGTCGGGAACTAATGAAAAACTGTTTTTT
>NA|TRBJ1-4|TRBD1|TRBV6-2/TRBV6-3
CASSYVGTGKEKLFF
TGTGCCAGCAGTTACGTCGGGACAGGGAAAGAAAAACTGTTTTTT
>NA|TRBJ1-5|NA|TRBV6-1
CASSESRGWNQPQHF
TGTGCCAGCAGTGAATCACGAGGGTGGAATCAGCCCCAGCATTTT
>NA|TRBJ1-2|NA|TRBV5-1
CASSLEDTSGYTF
TGCGCCAGCAGCTTGGAAGACACGTCTGGCTACACCTTC